These 4 T cell receptor beta chains share one sample of origin, sequenced in a study of cytomegalovirus exposure and HLA in healthy donors. Amplification used 60 Vbeta primers and 13 Jbeta primers. Profiled with immunoSEQ multiplex PCR; TCRdb holds only in-frame clones, not every one. The table shows approximately 54,000 clones, with under 90% occurring only once. Sequenced input: PBMCs. The receptors were gathered from a woman under 30 in good health and CMV-seronegative.

This chain uses TRBV28 with TRBJ1-2, with D possibly being TRBD1 (5 bases). The CDR3 is 15 residues long. Germline CDR1 and CDR2: MDHEN and SYDVKM. V was cut by 10 bases and J by 3 bases, with 21 bases left in between. The CDR3 bases are TGTGCCACCACTTTCTGGGGCAAAAGGGACTATGGCTACACCTTC. Its translation: CATTFWGKRDYGYTF.

V gene TRBV2 combines with J gene TRBJ1-2; 7 nucleotides line up with TRBD1. This CDR3 is built from 13 residues. Losses at the gene ends were 3 bases for V and 8 bases for J; bases not matched to a gene: 6. Germline CDR1 and CDR2: SNHLY and FYNNEI. CDR3 nucleotides: TGTGCCAGCAGTGAGGAACAGGGGTACGGCTACACCTTC. This sequence encodes CASSEEQGYGYTF.

The chain links TRBV28 to TRBJ2-1, with 8 bases lining up with TRBD1. The CDR3 runs to 14 residues. V was pared by 6 bases and J by 4 bases, with 5 bases of the junction left unmatched. Germline V gene sequence: CDR1 MDHEN, CDR2 SYDVKM. In DNA form, the CDR3 reads TGTGCCAGCAGGCCCGGGACAGGTTACAATGAGCAGTTCTTC. Residues: CASRPGTGYNEQFF.

The chain combines TRBV27 with TRBJ2-5; 12 bases match TRBD2. V gave up 0 bases and J gave up 8 bases; unmatched junction bases: 7. In germline, CDR1 is MNHEY, CDR2 SMNVEV (reference sequence). This CDR3 is 16 amino acids long. CDR3 loop: CASSLSSSGRAGTQYF. For the CDR3, the DNA is TGTGCCAGCAGTTTATCGTCTAGCGGGAGGGCCGGAACCCAGTACTTC.